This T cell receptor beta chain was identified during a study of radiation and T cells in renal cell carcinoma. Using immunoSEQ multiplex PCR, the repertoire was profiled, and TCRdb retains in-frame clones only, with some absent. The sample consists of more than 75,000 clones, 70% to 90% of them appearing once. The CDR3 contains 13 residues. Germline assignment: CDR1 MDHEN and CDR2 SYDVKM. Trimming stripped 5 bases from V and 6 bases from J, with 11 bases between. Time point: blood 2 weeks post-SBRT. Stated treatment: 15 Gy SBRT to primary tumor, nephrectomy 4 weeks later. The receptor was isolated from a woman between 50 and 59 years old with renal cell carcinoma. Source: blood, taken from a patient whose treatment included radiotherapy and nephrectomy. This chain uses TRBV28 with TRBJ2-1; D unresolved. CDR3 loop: CASSPQPPNEQFF. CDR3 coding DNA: TGTGCCAGCAGTCCCCAGCCACCCAATGAGCAGTTCTTC.